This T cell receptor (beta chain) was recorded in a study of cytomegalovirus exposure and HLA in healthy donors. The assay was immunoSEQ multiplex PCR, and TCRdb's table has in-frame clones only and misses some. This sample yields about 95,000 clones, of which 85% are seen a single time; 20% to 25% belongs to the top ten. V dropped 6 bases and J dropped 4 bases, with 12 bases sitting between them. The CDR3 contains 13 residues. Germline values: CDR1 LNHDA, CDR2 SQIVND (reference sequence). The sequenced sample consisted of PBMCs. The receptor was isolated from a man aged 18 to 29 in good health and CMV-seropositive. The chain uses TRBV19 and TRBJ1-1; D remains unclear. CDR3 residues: CASSPVYRTEAFF. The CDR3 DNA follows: TGTGCCAGTAGCCCGGTATATCGCACTGAAGCTTTCTTT.